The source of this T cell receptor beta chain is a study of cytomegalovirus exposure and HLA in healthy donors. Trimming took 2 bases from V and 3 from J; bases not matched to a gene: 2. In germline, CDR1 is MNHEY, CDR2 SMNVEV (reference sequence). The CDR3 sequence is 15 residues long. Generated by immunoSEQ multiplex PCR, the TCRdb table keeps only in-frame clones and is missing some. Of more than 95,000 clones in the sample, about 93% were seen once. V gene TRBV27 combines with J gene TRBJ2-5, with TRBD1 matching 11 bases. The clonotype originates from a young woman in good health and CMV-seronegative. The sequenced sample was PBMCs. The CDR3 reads CASSLGTGGKETQYF. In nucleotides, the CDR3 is TGTGCCAGCAGTTTAGGGACAGGGGGGAAAGAGACCCAGTACTTC.